Following are 3 T cell receptor beta chains from one sample sequenced in a study of cytomegalovirus exposure and HLA in healthy donors. Generated by immunoSEQ multiplex PCR, the TCRdb table keeps only in-frame clones and is missing some. This sample has about 110,000 clones, with under 85% found just once. The sample taken for sequencing was PBMCs. The origin of the receptors is a woman aged 18-29 years in good health and CMV-seronegative.

The chain recombines TRBV5-4 with TRBJ2-1, with 7 bases matching TRBD1. The ends lost 0 bases at V and 0 bases at J; junction bases unmatched: 6. The CDR3 sequence is 17 residues long. The germline CDR1 and CDR2 sequences are SGHNT and YYREEE (reference sequence). CDR3 region: CASSLEGGLSSYNEQFF. CDR3 coding DNA: TGTGCCAGCAGCTTGGAAGGGGGCCTGAGCTCCTACAATGAGCAGTTCTTC.

The chain joins TRBV15 to TRBJ2-7, with 7 bases aligning to TRBD2. The CDR3 runs 17 residues. V shed 5 bases, J shed 4 bases, and the junction held 17 bases outside the gene matches. CDR1 is LNHNV, CDR2 YYDKDF, per germline (reference sequence). DNA for the CDR3: TGTGCCACCAGCGGCAGGCTGACTTTGGGGGGGGGATACGAGCAGTACTTC. As protein: CATSGRLTLGGGYEQYF.

The chain couples TRBV15 to TRBJ1-6; no clear D. The CDR3 extends over 15 amino acids. CDR1 and CDR2 (germline): LNHNV, YYDKDF (reference sequence). V was cut by 2 bases and J by 6 bases, with 11 bases left in between. The CDR3 spells CATSRQTFRNSPLHF. In DNA form, the CDR3 reads TGTGCCACCAGCAGACAGACATTTCGTAATTCACCCCTCCACTTT. Full variable domain (rest looked up from reference TRBV15 and TRBJ1-6): DAMVIQNPRYQVTQFGKPVTLSCSQTLNHNVMYWYQQKSSQAPKLLFHYYDKDFNNEADTPDNFQSRRPNTSFCFLDIRSPGLGDTAMYLCATSRQTFRNSPLHFGNGTRLTVT.